This entry describes one TCR beta chain. The data are from a study of blood T cell repertoires in COVID-19. Measured with immunoSEQ multiplex PCR; TCRdb has only the in-frame clones, and not every one. The data hold over 250,000 clones, with 75% to 90% observed a single time. The CDR3 is made up of 15 amino acids. Germline values: CDR1 LGHDT, CDR2 YNNKEL (reference sequence). Trimming stripped 0 bases from V and 7 bases from J, with 13 bases between. The sequencing sample was made of PBMCs or T cells enriched from blood (not recorded which). This sequence was found in a woman younger than 35 who had recovered from COVID-19. This chain connects TRBV3-1 (or the pseudogene TRBV3-2) to TRBJ2-1; D gene ambiguous. This CDR3 is CASSQDLAEANEQFF. The CDR3 coding sequence is TGTGCCAGCAGCCAAGATTTGGCAGAAGCGAATGAGCAGTTCTTC.